This T cell receptor beta chain was obtained from a study of blood T cell repertoires in COVID-19. Study in general: Researchers got acute and convalescent COVID-19 samples from the United States, Italy and Spain. From T cells, B-cell-depleted T cells, or PBMCs came the material, which was cDNA or gDNA.

For this clone: Other DNA variants within this sample encode the same CDR3.

CDR3 size: 14 residues. Germline-derived CDR1 and CDR2 are LGHDT and YNNKEL (reference sequence). Deletions cut 7 bases from V and 4 bases from J, with 16 bases between. In the original workflow: For nucleated cells, counts were estimated from reference gene primer amplification. The method was immunoSEQ multiplex PCR; TCRdb's version includes in-frame clones alone and lacks a portion of them. V and J calls and clone size are given by that table; D and trimming were obtained from the DNA. The sample lists 50,000 to 70,000 clones, about four fifths occurring once. The chain uses TRBV3-1 (or the pseudogene TRBV3-2) and TRBJ1-1; D is undetermined. Specimen: peripheral blood. The receptor was derived from a man between 65 and 80 years old with active COVID-19. CDR3 sequence: CASTKSVAGTEAFF. The CDR3 DNA follows: TGTGCCAGCACCAAAAGCGTGGCGGGCACTGAAGCTTTCTTT.